This entry features one T cell receptor beta chain sequence. The data belong to a study of cytomegalovirus exposure and HLA in healthy donors. The length of the CDR3 is 19 residues. With 2 bases clipped from V and 1 base from J, the junction kept 9 bases outside the gene matches. Germline assignment: CDR1 SGHTS and CDR2 YDEGEE. Use of 60 Vbeta and 13 Jbeta primers characterized the PCR. Original analysis: Later analysis identified approximately 80 million unique TCR beta chains, about 11 million shared. Data came from immunoSEQ multiplex PCR; TCRdb stores just in-frame clones and leaves some out. For V, J and clone size, that table is used; D and trimming come from the DNA. Among fewer than 90,000 clones listed, over 60% were seen once.

This chain connects TRBV5-8 to TRBJ2-2, with 12 bases identical to TRBD2. This receptor was identified in a female donor in good health and CMV-seronegative. Sequenced: PBMCs. CDR3 in DNA: TGTGCCAGCAGCTTCGCAGTGACTAGCGGGAGTGGGAACACCGGGGAGCTGTTTTTT. Amino acids: CASSFAVTSGSGNTGELFF.